One and the same sample provided the 17 T cell receptor beta chains below, sequenced in a study of T-cell memory formation after mild COVID-19. A single record per CDR3 protein comes from TCRdb applying MiXCR to the 5' RACE reads. This sample has 450,000 to 650,000 distinct CDR3 sequences, with about 20% found just once. Sequencing input: PBMCs or a T cell subset sorted from them (not recorded which). Receptors were obtained from an adult woman who had mild COVID-19 (a few samples of this study predate the infection). Cell type and time point are not known.

This clonotype has a handful of counts. V is TRBV7-9 and J is TRBJ2-3, with TRBD2 as a possible D gene (6 bases). The CDR3 contains 15 residues. The germline V gene encodes CDR1 SEHNR and CDR2 FQNEAQ (reference sequence). Deletions cut 3 bases from V and 6 bases from J, with 16 bases between. The CDR3 DNA is TGTGCCAGCAGCTTCGCGCGGGATGCGTCGGATACGCAGTATTTT. This encodes CASSFARDASDTQYF. Variable domain in full (rest from reference TRBV7-9 and TRBJ2-3): DTGVSQNPRHKITKRGQNVTFRCDPISEHNRLYWYRQTLGQGPEFLTYFQNEAQLEKSRLLSDRFSAERPKGSFSTLEIQRTEQGDSAMYLCASSFARDASDTQYFGPGTRLTVL.

This clonotype was observed many times. This chain connects TRBV20-1 to TRBJ2-1; D remains unclear. Germline-derived CDR1 and CDR2 are DFQATT and SNEGSKA (reference sequence). Trimming shortened V by 0 bases and J by 0 bases, and 12 bases separated the two germline ends. This CDR3 has 16 amino acids. CDR3 nucleotide sequence: TGCAGTGCTAGAGATCCAGACACCCGCTCCTACAATGAGCAGTTCTTC. Encoded protein: CSARDPDTRSYNEQFF.

This clonotype came up a few times. This chain links TRBV10-3 with TRBJ2-2, with a possible D match to TRBD1 (6 bases). Germline CDR1 is ENHRY and CDR2 is SYGVKD. The CDR3 spans 14 residues. Trimming took 5 bases from V and 5 from J, leaving 12 bases between them. The CDR3 reads CAISQGSGTGELFF. DNA for the CDR3: TGTGCCATCAGTCAGGGGAGTGGGACCGGGGAGCTGTTTTTT.

The chain recombines TRBV20-1 with TRBJ2-7, with D maybe TRBD1 (7 bases). V was trimmed by 3 bases and J by 3 bases, leaving 15 bases between them. The CDR3 is 14 amino acids. The germline gives CDR1 DFQATT, CDR2 SNEGSKA (reference sequence). CDR3 DNA sequence: TGCAGTGCTAGGGGGGGACAGCTTTACTACGAGCAGTACTTC. The encoded protein is CSARGGQLYYEQYF.

The rearrangement joins TRBV10-3 to TRBJ2-1, with D perhaps matching TRBD1 or TRBD2 (5 bases each). V was pared by 6 bases and J by 6 bases, with 15 bases between. This CDR3 has 14 residues. Germline CDR1 reads ENHRY; CDR2 reads SYGVKD. In DNA form, the CDR3 reads TGTGCCATCAGGAGACAGCACGAGGGCAATGAGCAGTTCTTC. Its translation: CAIRRQHEGNEQFF.

The chain employs TRBV29-1 and TRBJ2-7, with D possibly called TRBD1 or TRBD2 (6 bases each). The CDR3 has 15 residues. Germline V lookup: CDR1 SQVTM, CDR2 ANQGSEA. Trimming removed 3 bases from V and 2 bases from J, with 17 bases in between. CDR3 protein: CSVDISGGPAYEQYF. In DNA, the CDR3 is TGCAGCGTTGACATTAGTGGGGGGCCCGCCTACGAGCAGTACTTC.

This chain connects TRBV6-2 or TRBV6-3 to TRBJ2-2; no definite D call. The CDR3 length is 12 residues. V lost 6 bases, J lost 8 bases, and 10 bases lay in between. Germline V gene lookup returns CDR1 MNHEY and CDR2 SVGEGT. The CDR3, as DNA: TGTGCCAGCAGCTTCTCGGTTGGGGAGCTGTTTTTT. Translated: CASSFSVGELFF.

V usage is TRBV6-1 and J usage is TRBJ2-1, with 8 bases fitting TRBD1. Germline V gene sequence: CDR1 MNHNS, CDR2 SASEGT. V dropped 8 bases and J dropped 3; count of bases not matched to a gene: 12. The CDR3 is made up of 16 amino acids. CDR3 nucleotides: TGTGCCAGCGTCCTTATCGGGACAGGCAACTACAATGAGCAGTTCTTC. Protein sequence: CASVLIGTGNYNEQFF.

This clonotype was recorded a few times. The chain joins TRBV12-3 or TRBV12-4 to TRBJ1-5; no reliable D call. V lost 1 base and J 9 bases, leaving 16 bases between the germline ends. The CDR3 totals 15 residues. CDR3 DNA sequence: TGTGCCAGCAGTTTAGGGCACCCTACCCAAGGGCCCCAGCATTTT. It translates to CASSLGHPTQGPQHF.

The V call is TRBV9, the J call TRBJ2-1; D is perhaps TRBD2 (7 bases). This CDR3 is built from 16 residues. V lost 6 bases and J lost 2, with 18 bases in between. In germline, CDR1 is SGDLS, CDR2 YYNGEE. CDR3 sequence (DNA): TGTGCCAGCACCCTAGGGGGGGACATCACCTACAATGAGCAGTTCTTC. Encoded protein: CASTLGGDITYNEQFF.

This clonotype was picked up a small number of times. The chain recombines TRBV7-8 with TRBJ2-2; the match to TRBD1 covers 7 bases. The germline V gene encodes CDR1 SGHVS and CDR2 FQNEAQ. CDR3 length: 19 residues. Trimming removed 8 bases from V and 1 base from J; junction bases left unmatched: 19. CDR3 residues: CASSIRRPGQNLNTGELFF. Here the CDR3 DNA reads TGTGCCAGCTCTATTAGACGACCGGGACAGAACTTGAACACCGGGGAGCTGTTTTTT.

This chain links TRBV9 with TRBJ1-1; 8 nucleotides line up with TRBD1. Germline CDR1 is SGDLS and CDR2 is YYNGEE. This CDR3 has 15 residues. V trimming: 4 bases; J trimming: 1 base; junction bases outside the gene matches: 6. The CDR3 sequence is CASSTRTGPNTEAFF. CDR3 in DNA: TGTGCCAGCAGCACCCGGACAGGGCCGAACACTGAAGCTTTCTTT.

This clonotype was seen a few times. This chain links TRBV6-5 with TRBJ2-7; 8 positions agree with TRBD2. Germline CDR1 MNHEY, CDR2 SVGAGI. This CDR3 has 14 amino acids. Trimming removed 5 bases from V and 2 bases from J; junction bases left unmatched: 5. The CDR3 sequence: CASSNTGGTYEQYF. The CDR3 nucleotides are TGTGCCAGCAGTAACACGGGGGGGACCTACGAGCAGTACTTC.

This chain links TRBV27 with TRBJ1-2, with 10 bases that match TRBD1. Germline V lookup: CDR1 MNHEY, CDR2 SMNVEV (reference sequence). The CDR3 consists of 15 residues. Germline trimming cut 5 bases from V and 8 bases from J; bases unmatched to any gene: 11. The CDR3 DNA follows: TGTGCCAGCAGTCCGCGGCCGGGACAGGGGTACGGCTACACCTTC. Translating it yields CASSPRPGQGYGYTF.

This clonotype appeared a few times. This chain joins TRBV12-3 or TRBV12-4 and TRBJ1-6, with 7 bases fitting TRBD1. The CDR3 covers 14 residues. The V and J ends lost 1 base and 9 bases, in that order; junction bases with no gene match: 3. CDR3 DNA: TGTGCCAGCAGTTTAGGGACAGGAGCTTCACCCCTCCACTTT. It translates to CASSLGTGASPLHF.

This clonotype was seen ten or more times. Here the CDR3 reads CASSQGGVRRAYNEQFF. The DNA of the CDR3 is TGCGCCAGCAGCCAAGGAGGGGTTCGCAGGGCATACAATGAGCAGTTCTTC. The rearrangement uses TRBV4-1 and TRBJ2-1; D is perhaps TRBD1 or TRBD2 (5 bases each). This CDR3 is built from 17 residues. Looked up from germline, CDR1 is MGHRA and CDR2 is YSYEKL. The ends were cut back, 1 base at V and 4 bases at J, with 17 bases in the middle.

The chain combines TRBV7-2 with TRBJ2-3; either TRBD1 or TRBD2 may supply D (6 bases each). Trimming shortened V by 5 bases and J by 0 bases, and 24 bases separated the two germline ends. Germline CDR1 SGHTA, CDR2 FQGNSA. The CDR3 extends over 19 amino acids. CDR3 region: CASSRGGGPLTFSTDTQYF. The CDR3 nucleotides are TGTGCCAGCAGCCGAGGAGGGGGGCCCCTGACATTTAGCACAGATACGCAGTATTTT.